The 30 T cell receptor beta chains below come from one sample, sequenced in a study of cytomegalovirus exposure and HLA in healthy donors. It was with 60 Vbeta and 13 Jbeta primers that the PCR ran. Some clones are missing from TCRdb's copy, which holds only in-frame ones; the method was immunoSEQ multiplex PCR. Of about 190,000 clones listed, roughly 84% were seen once; the top ten hold around 3%. What was sequenced was PBMCs. These TCRs come from a woman aged 50 to 60 in good health and CMV-seropositive.

This sequence joins TRBV6-5 and TRBJ1-3; no reliable D call. The germline gives CDR1 MNHEY, CDR2 SVGAGI. The CDR3 has 15 amino acids. V was pared by 7 bases and J by 4 bases, with 17 bases between. The CDR3 DNA reads TGTGCCAGCACCGCCGACCCGGCAGGCGGAAACACCATATATTTT. Its translation is CASTADPAGGNTIYF.

A remark on this clone: Other DNA sequences in this specimen translate into the identical CDR3. This sequence joins TRBV15 and TRBJ2-5; TRBD2 might be the D (5 bases). This CDR3 contains 13 residues. The V end lost 3 bases, the J end lost 2 bases, and 7 bases lay between the germline ends. The germline V gene has CDR1 LNHNV and CDR2 YYDKDF (reference sequence). This CDR3 is CATSRDFQETQYF. CDR3 DNA: TGTGCCACCAGCAGGGACTTTCAAGAGACCCAGTACTTC.

This clone was seen once. V usage is TRBV6-1 and J usage is TRBJ1-1, with unresolved D. There are 16 residues in the CDR3. Per the germline V gene, CDR1 is MNHNS and CDR2 is SASEGT. The ends were cut back, 2 bases at V and 0 bases at J, with 13 bases in the middle. The chain's CDR3 is CASSEQDYSMNTEAFF. DNA of the CDR3: TGTGCCAGCAGTGAACAGGATTACAGTATGAACACTGAAGCTTTCTTT.

The V gene is TRBV30, the J gene TRBJ2-3; TRBD1 is a possible D gene (6 bases). CDR3 length: 13 residues. V was cut by 2 bases and J by 1 base, with 7 bases left in between. Germline loops: CDR1 GTSNPN, CDR2 SVGIG (reference sequence). CDR3 coding DNA: TGTGCCTGGAGTCGGACAGGCACAGATACGCAGTATTTT. As protein: CAWSRTGTDTQYF.

This clone was found a few times. CDR3 nucleotides: TGTGCCGGCCGGATGAGCGGCTCCTATAATTCACCCCTCCACTTT. It is translated as CAGRMSGSYNSPLHF. This chain uses TRBV30 with TRBJ1-6; D is unresolved. Trimming shortened V by 8 bases and J by 0 bases, and 14 bases separated the two germline ends. The CDR3 sequence is 15 residues long. Germline V lookup: CDR1 GTSNPN, CDR2 SVGIG (reference sequence).

For this clone: The same CDR3 can be traced to other DNA sequences in this sample. The chain uses TRBV4-1 and TRBJ1-5; D unresolved. Germline V gene data show CDR1 as MGHRA and CDR2 as YSYEKL. V was pared by 0 bases and J by 2 bases, with 11 bases between. The CDR3 is 16 residues long. The CDR3 DNA is TGCGCCAGCAGCCAAGAAAGTGCGATACGCAATCAGCCCCAGCATTTT. Translated: CASSQESAIRNQPQHF.

The chain couples TRBV27 to TRBJ2-7, with a weak D call TRBD1 (5 bases). This CDR3 has 13 amino acids. CDR1 and CDR2 from the germline V gene are MNHEY and SMNVEV (reference sequence). V lost 5 bases and J 2 bases, leaving 10 bases between the germline ends. CDR3 protein: CASSKGFTYEQYF. CDR3 nucleotide sequence: TGTGCCAGCAGTAAGGGGTTCACCTACGAGCAGTACTTC.

CDR3 sequence (DNA): TGTGCCAGCAGCCGAGACAGGATTAACTATGGCTACACCTTC. It encodes CASSRDRINYGYTF. V is TRBV7-2 and J is TRBJ1-2; TRBD1 is a possible D gene (6 bases). This CDR3 is 14 amino acids long. V was clipped by 5 bases and J by 1 base, with 11 bases between them. From germline, CDR1 is SGHTA and CDR2 FQGNSA.

The rearrangement links TRBV2 to TRBJ2-5; TRBD2 matches 7 bases. Trimming cost V 7 bases and J 10 bases; bases outside gene matches: 15. Germline-derived CDR1 and CDR2 are SNHLY and FYNNEI. This CDR3 is 14 amino acids long. CDR3 sequence reads: CASTTSGVAGGQYF. The DNA for the CDR3 is TGTGCCAGCACCACTAGTGGAGTAGCGGGTGGCCAGTACTTC.

This chain joins TRBV7-2 and TRBJ1-6; maybe TRBD1 (6 bases). Germline lookup yields CDR1 SGHTA and CDR2 FQGNSA. V lost 2 bases, J lost 9 bases, and 11 bases lay in between. This CDR3 comprises 14 residues. CDR3 loop: CASSLLDSRSPLHF. The CDR3 nucleotides read TGTGCCAGCAGCTTATTGGACAGCCGTTCACCCCTCCACTTT.

The chain uses TRBV15 and TRBJ1-3; D possibly corresponds to TRBD1 (5 bases). From germline, CDR1 is LNHNV and CDR2 YYDKDF (reference sequence). CDR3 length: 17 residues. Trimming took 0 bases from V and 0 from J, leaving 12 bases between them. The DNA for the CDR3 is TGTGCCACCAGCAGAGATTACCAGGGCTCCTCTGGAAACACCATATATTTT. Amino acid sequence: CATSRDYQGSSGNTIYF.

Within the sample, this clone is medium-sized. V usage is TRBV5-6 and J usage is TRBJ2-2; 10 bases are shared with TRBD1. With 4 bases clipped from V and 3 bases from J, the junction kept 3 bases outside the gene matches. The germline V gene encodes CDR1 SGHDT and CDR2 YYEEEE. This CDR3 is 15 amino acids long. For the CDR3, the DNA is TGTGCCAGCAGCCCCGGGACAGGGGACACCGGGGAGCTGTTTTTT. It specifies CASSPGTGDTGELFF.

The chain recombines TRBV6-1 with TRBJ1-1; 8 bases match TRBD1. CDR3 length: 14 residues. Trimming cost V 3 bases and J 2 bases; bases outside gene matches: 2. Germline V gene lookup returns CDR1 MNHNS and CDR2 SASEGT. The CDR3 here is CASSDTGGNTEAFF. CDR3 DNA sequence: TGTGCCAGCAGTGACACAGGGGGTAACACTGAAGCTTTCTTT.

The chain joins TRBV5-4 to TRBJ2-5; weak D call: TRBD1 (6 bases). The CDR3 is 13 amino acids. V was pared by 7 bases and J by 3 bases, with 13 bases between. Germline CDR1 and CDR2: SGHNT and YYREEE (reference sequence). The CDR3 DNA follows: TGTGCCAGCGGTGCAGGGGAGAAAGAGACCCAGTACTTC. It is translated as CASGAGEKETQYF.

The CDR3 region is CASSFQGSSSYEQYF. The CDR3 nucleotides are TGTGCCAGCAGCTTCCAGGGCTCTAGCTCCTACGAGCAGTACTTC. This chain uses TRBV7-9 with TRBJ2-7; D possibly corresponds to TRBD1 (5 bases). CDR1 and CDR2 from the germline V gene are SEHNR and FQNEAQ (reference sequence). The ends were cut back, 3 bases at V and 0 bases at J, with 12 bases in the middle. The CDR3 is 15 amino acids.

This rearrangement joins TRBV29-1 to TRBJ2-5; a weak D match, TRBD2 (7 bases). The CDR3 is 16 amino acids. Germline V gene sequence: CDR1 SQVTM, CDR2 ANQGSEA. The V gene lost 1 base and the J gene lost 1 base, with 16 bases spanning the gap. In DNA form, the CDR3 reads TGCAGCGTTGAAGTAAAGGGGGGGGGCAGCCAAGAGACCCAGTACTTC. Translating gives CSVEVKGGGSQETQYF. The full variable domain, with the rest looked up from reference TRBV29-1 and TRBJ2-5, is SAVISQKPSRDICQRGTSLTIQCQVDSQVTMMFWYRQQPGQSLTLIATANQGSEATYESGFVIDKFPISRPNLTFSTLTVSNMSPEDSSIYLCSVEVKGGGSQETQYFGPGTRLLVL.

The J gene is TRBJ1-2, the V gene TRBV10-3, with 7 bases that match TRBD1. Trimming cost V 3 bases and J 4 bases; bases outside gene matches: 8. The CDR3 contains 15 residues. Germline V gene lookup returns CDR1 ENHRY and CDR2 SYGVKD. CDR3 protein: CAISDLRTGGYGYTF. CDR3 in DNA: TGTGCCATCAGTGACCTAAGGACAGGAGGCTATGGCTACACCTTC.

The chain uses TRBV7-3 and TRBJ2-1; a possible D gene is TRBD2 (6 bases). This CDR3 contains 13 residues. Germline V gene lookup returns CDR1 SGHTA and CDR2 FQGTGA. V lost 1 base, J lost 9 bases, and 10 bases lay in between. The CDR3 DNA sequence: TGTGCCAGCAGCTTAATAGGAGGGATTGAGCAGTTCTTC. Residues: CASSLIGGIEQFF.

This clone appeared once. The chain uses TRBV5-1 and TRBJ2-3; TRBD2 matches at 13 bases. V lost 0 bases to trimming and J lost 3 bases; unmatched junction nucleotides: 4. There are 17 residues in the CDR3. Germline V gene data show CDR1 as SGHRS and CDR2 as YFSETQ. The CDR3 protein is CASSLGTSGGRTDTQYF. CDR3 bases: TGCGCCAGCAGCTTGGGGACTAGCGGGGGTCGAACAGATACGCAGTATTTT. Using reference TRBV5-1 and TRBJ2-3 for the parts outside the CDR3, the full variable domain is KAGVTQTPRYLIKTRGQQVTLSCSPISGHRSVSWYQQTPGQGLQFLFEYFSETQRNKGNFPGRFSGRQFSNSRSEMNVSTLELGDSALYLCASSLGTSGGRTDTQYFGPGTRLTVL.

The J gene is TRBJ2-7, the V gene TRBV28, with a weak D call TRBD1 (5 bases). This CDR3 has 12 residues. The germline gives CDR1 MDHEN, CDR2 SYDVKM. Trimming took off 6 bases at V and 4 bases at J, with 10 bases between the two ends. The CDR3 loop is CASRETAYEQYF. CDR3 coding DNA: TGTGCCAGCAGAGAGACAGCGTACGAGCAGTACTTC.

The J gene is TRBJ2-3, the V gene TRBV27; 7 bases map to TRBD1. CDR3 length: 15 residues. V dropped 4 bases and J dropped 0; count of bases not matched to a gene: 4. From germline, CDR1 is MNHEY and CDR2 SMNVEV (reference sequence). This CDR3 reads CASSSRDSSTDTQYF. CDR3 coding DNA: TGTGCCAGCAGTTCCCGGGACAGTAGCACAGATACGCAGTATTTT.

The CDR3 sequence: CASSPGTGGVYEQYF. In DNA form, the CDR3 reads TGTGCCAGCTCACCAGGGACAGGAGGAGTCTACGAGCAGTACTTC. The chain carries TRBV18 and TRBJ2-7; 8 bases map to TRBD1. This CDR3 has 15 residues. Per germline, CDR1 KGHSH and CDR2 LQKENI. V gave up 2 bases and J gave up 3 bases; unmatched junction bases: 6.

V is TRBV28 and J is TRBJ1-5, with D perhaps TRBD1 (5 bases). The V end was cut by 5 bases, the J end by 7 bases, with 18 bases between. This CDR3 is built from 15 residues. Germline CDR1 and CDR2: MDHEN and SYDVKM. The chain's CDR3 is CASSLTSGARQPQHF. The CDR3 DNA sequence: TGTGCCAGCAGTCTCACTTCTGGGGCCCGGCAGCCCCAGCATTTT.

This rearrangement joins TRBV2 to TRBJ1-5; the D is unclear. The CDR3 is made up of 14 amino acids. Germline V gives CDR1 SNHLY, CDR2 FYNNEI. Between the trimmed V and J ends, which lost 8 bases and 4 bases, there was a span of 15 bases. CDR3 nucleotides: TGTGCCAGCCAGCCGGGGAATGGGAATCAGCCCCAGCATTTT. Protein sequence: CASQPGNGNQPQHF.

The sample holds one count of this clone. The chain combines TRBV10-3 with TRBJ1-3; D unclear. From germline, CDR1 is ENHRY and CDR2 SYGVKD. V shed 3 bases and J shed 0 bases, with 9 bases lying between them. The length of the CDR3 is 15 residues. The CDR3 is CAISEARNSGNTIYF. CDR3 DNA: TGTGCCATCAGTGAAGCCAGGAACTCTGGAAACACCATATATTTT.

This chain uses TRBV7-9 with TRBJ1-4, with TRBD1 matching over 9 bases. Per germline, CDR1 SEHNR and CDR2 FQNEAQ (reference sequence). The CDR3 is made up of 14 amino acids. The J segment lost 8 bases and the V segment lost 5 bases, leaving 6 bases of the junction unmatched. The CDR3 region has the DNA TGTGCCAGCAGCCGACAGGGGGTTGGGGAAAAACTGTTTTTT. It encodes CASSRQGVGEKLFF. The whole variable domain, remainder taken from reference TRBV7-9 and TRBJ1-4, is DTGVSQNPRHKITKRGQNVTFRCDPISEHNRLYWYRQTLGQGPEFLTYFQNEAQLEKSRLLSDRFSAERPKGSFSTLEIQRTEQGDSAMYLCASSRQGVGEKLFFGSGTQLSVL.

This clone was detected only once. This chain links TRBV5-1 with TRBJ2-5; D is perhaps TRBD1 (6 bases). Germline V gives CDR1 SGHRS, CDR2 YFSETQ. This CDR3 spans 13 amino acids. With 5 bases removed from V and 5 bases from J, the gap between germline ends came to 13 bases. Written as DNA, the CDR3 is TGCGCCAGCAGAGTACAGGGCTGGGAGACCCAGTACTTC. This encodes CASRVQGWETQYF.

This clone was counted a few times. This chain links TRBV7-9 with TRBJ2-7, with D hard to call. CDR3 length: 11 amino acids. The germline V gene encodes CDR1 SEHNR and CDR2 FQNEAQ (reference sequence). The germline V and J ends were trimmed by 7 bases and 5 bases, with 9 bases remaining between them. CDR3 protein: CASKEWDEQYF. The CDR3 nucleotides read TGTGCCAGCAAGGAGTGGGACGAGCAGTACTTC.

The chain carries TRBV28 and TRBJ1-2; tentatively, D is TRBD1 (6 bases). V gave up 5 bases and J gave up 2 bases, with 15 bases separating them. CDR1 is MDHEN, CDR2 SYDVKM, per germline. The CDR3 spans 15 residues. The CDR3 sequence is CASSPSPTGNYGYTF. CDR3 bases: TGTGCCAGCAGTCCCTCCCCCACAGGGAACTATGGCTACACCTTC.

The chain links TRBV10-2 to TRBJ1-6; D is uncertain. The germline CDR1 and CDR2 sequences are WSHSY and SAAADI. Trimming removed 4 bases from V and 7 bases from J, with 11 bases in between. The CDR3 runs to 14 residues. Here the CDR3 DNA reads TGCGCCAGCAGTGTCGAGGGCACCAATTCACCCCTCCACTTT. Translation gives CASSVEGTNSPLHF.